This paragraph covers one TCR beta chain sequence. The target antigen is unknown. The data stem from a study of CD8+ T cells in alopecia areata. Lesional scalp punch biopsies and peripheral blood came from alopecia areata patients. Cell sorting was applied to PBMCs, and CD4+ and CD8+ T cells were collected. Whole-study results and caveats: Clonality was higher in lesional than normal scalp, especially in alopecia totalis/universalis.

RNA, once extracted, was reverse transcribed into cDNA for use as the sequencing template. The table came from immunoSEQ multiplex PCR; TCRdb's copy has only in-frame clones and leaves some out. Here the sample spans 95,000 to 150,000 clones, roughly 50% being singletons. The germline V gene has CDR1 MNHEY and CDR2 SMNVEV (reference sequence). The CDR3 covers 14 residues. V was clipped by 2 bases and J by 8 bases, with 13 bases between them. This receptor was taken from a human donor with alopecia areata. The chain couples TRBV27 to TRBJ2-1; no clear D gene. The sequenced sample was NKG2D-low CD8+ T cells sorted from blood. In DNA, the CDR3 is TGTGCCAGCAGTTTACGAGAAGCCATGCATGAGCAGTTCTTC. It translates to CASSLREAMHEQFF.